This T cell receptor (beta chain) was identified during a study of T cells in Graves' hyperthyroidism and ophthalmopathy. From RNA transcripts, TCR beta CDR3 regions were amplified. Initially, a first-round RT-PCR of the TCR CDR3 employed the HTBI primer set. TCRdb itself ran the multiplex PCR reads through MiXCR, one entry per CDR3 protein. The data contain 650,000 to 700,000 distinct CDR3 sequences, 15% to 20% of them singletons. Participants, patients aged 18 to 65, had newly diagnosed hyperthyroidism with a duration under 2 months. Clinical symptoms, serum thyroxine and TRAb, thyroid ultrasound and orbital computed tomography were used for the diagnoses. It was 8.5 to 10 ml of fresh peripheral blood that supplied the PBMCs. In germline, CDR1 is SGHTA, CDR2 FQGTGA. With 1 base clipped from V and 5 bases from J, the junction kept 3 bases outside the gene matches. The CDR3 spans 14 residues.

The sequenced sample consisted of blood. The TCR was taken from a man between 45 and 60 years old with Graves' hyperthyroidism. V gene TRBV7-3 combines with J gene TRBJ2-3; 7 nucleotides agree with TRBD1. The CDR3 DNA reads TGTGCCAGCAGCTTAAACAGGGGCCAAGATACGCAGTATTTT. It specifies CASSLNRGQDTQYF.